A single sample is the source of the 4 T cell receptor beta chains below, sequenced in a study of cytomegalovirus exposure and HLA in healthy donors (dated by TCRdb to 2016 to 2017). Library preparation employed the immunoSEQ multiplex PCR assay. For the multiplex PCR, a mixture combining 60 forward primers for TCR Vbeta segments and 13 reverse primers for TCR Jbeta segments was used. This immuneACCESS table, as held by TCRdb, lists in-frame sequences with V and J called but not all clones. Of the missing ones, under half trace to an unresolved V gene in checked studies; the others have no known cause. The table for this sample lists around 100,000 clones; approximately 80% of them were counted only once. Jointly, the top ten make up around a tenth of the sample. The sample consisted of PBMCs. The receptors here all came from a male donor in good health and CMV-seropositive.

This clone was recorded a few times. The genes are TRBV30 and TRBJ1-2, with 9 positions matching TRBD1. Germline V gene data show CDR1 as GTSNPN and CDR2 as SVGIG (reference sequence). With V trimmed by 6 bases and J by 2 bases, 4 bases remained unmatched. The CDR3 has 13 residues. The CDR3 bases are TGTGCCTGTACCGGGACAGGGAACTATGGCTACACCTTC. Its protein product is CACTGTGNYGYTF.

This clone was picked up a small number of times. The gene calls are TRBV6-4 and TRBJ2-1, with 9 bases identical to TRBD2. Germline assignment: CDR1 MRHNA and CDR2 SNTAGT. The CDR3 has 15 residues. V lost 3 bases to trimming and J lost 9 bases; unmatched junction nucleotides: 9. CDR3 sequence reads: CASSERVAGEGEQFF. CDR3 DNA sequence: TGTGCCAGCAGTGAGAGGGTAGCGGGAGAGGGTGAGCAGTTCTTC.

As DNA, the CDR3 is TGTGCCAGCAGCTTAGATTTGGGACTAGGAAATAATGAGCAGTTCTTC. Residues: CASSLDLGLGNNEQFF. The genes are TRBV11-2 and TRBJ2-1; 8 nucleotides agree with TRBD2. Germline-derived CDR1 and CDR2 are SGHAT and FQNNGV. V gave up 0 bases and J gave up 7 bases; unmatched junction bases: 8. This CDR3 region has 16 residues.

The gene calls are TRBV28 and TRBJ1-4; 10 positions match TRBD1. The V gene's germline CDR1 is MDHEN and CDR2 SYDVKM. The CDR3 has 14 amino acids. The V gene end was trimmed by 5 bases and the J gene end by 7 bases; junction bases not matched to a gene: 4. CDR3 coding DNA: TGTGCCAGCAGTCCCGGGACAGGGGCTGAAAAACTGTTTTTT. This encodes CASSPGTGAEKLFF.